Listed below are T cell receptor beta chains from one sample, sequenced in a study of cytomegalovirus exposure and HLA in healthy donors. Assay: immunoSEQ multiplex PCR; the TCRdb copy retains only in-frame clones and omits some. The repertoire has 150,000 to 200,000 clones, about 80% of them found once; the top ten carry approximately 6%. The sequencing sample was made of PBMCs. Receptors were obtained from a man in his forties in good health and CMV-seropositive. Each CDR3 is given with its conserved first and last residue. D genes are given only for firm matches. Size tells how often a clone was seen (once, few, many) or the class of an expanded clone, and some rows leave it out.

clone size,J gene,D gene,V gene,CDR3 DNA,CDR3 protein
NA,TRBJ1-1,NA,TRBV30,TGTGCCTGGAGCGGACAGCCGAACACTGAAGCTTTCTTT,CAWSGQPNTEAFF
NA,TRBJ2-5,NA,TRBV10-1,TGCGCCACCCCCCTCAAACGACAAGCCGTAATACCCGCGACCCAGTACTTC,CATPLKRQAVIPATQYF
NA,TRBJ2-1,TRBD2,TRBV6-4,TGTGCCAGCAGTCCGACTAGCGTTAGCTCCTACAATGAGCAGTTCTTC,CASSPTSVSSYNEQFF
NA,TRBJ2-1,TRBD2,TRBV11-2,TGTGCCAGCAGCTTACTAGCGGGAGCCTACAATGAGCAGTTCTTC,CASSLLAGAYNEQFF
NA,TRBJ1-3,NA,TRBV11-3,TGTGCCAGCAGCTTACGAGCGGATAGCTCTGGAAACACCATATATTTT,CASSLRADSSGNTIYF
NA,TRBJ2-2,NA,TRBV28,TGTGCCAGCAGTCCCTGGGGGGAGGGGGACACCGGGGAGCTGTTTTTT,CASSPWGEGDTGELFF
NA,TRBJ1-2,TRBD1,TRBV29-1,TGCAGCGTTTTGACAGGGGCGAGGTACTATGGCTACACCTTC,CSVLTGARYYGYTF
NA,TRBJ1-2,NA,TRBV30,TGTGCCTGGAGCCTTAACTATGGCTACACCTTC,CAWSLNYGYTF
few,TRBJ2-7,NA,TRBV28,TGTGCCAGCAGTTTCCCTGGGCAGGGGCGTTGGGAGCAGTACTTC,CASSFPGQGRWEQYF
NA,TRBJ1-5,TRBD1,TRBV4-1,TGCGCCAGCAGCCAAACAAACAGGGGTAGACCGACTCAGCCCCAGCATTTT,CASSQTNRGRPTQPQHF
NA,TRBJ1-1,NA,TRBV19,TGTGCCAGTAGTTGGACAGCCAAGATGAACACTGAAGCTTTCTTT,CASSWTAKMNTEAFF
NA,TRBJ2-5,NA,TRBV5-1,TGCGCCAGCAGCCCTTCCCCCTTAACCGGAACAGGGACCCAGTACTTC,CASSPSPLTGTGTQYF
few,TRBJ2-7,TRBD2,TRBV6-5,TGTGCCAGCAGTCAAGGGACTAGAGTTACCTACGAGCAGTACTTC,CASSQGTRVTYEQYF
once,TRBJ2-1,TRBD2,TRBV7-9,TGTGCCAGCAGCCCTAGAACCCAGGGAGGGAATGAGCAGTTCTTC,CASSPRTQGGNEQFF
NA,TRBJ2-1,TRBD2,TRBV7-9,TGTGCCAGCAGCGAGGGACTAGCGTCGTGGGGTGAGCAGTTCTTC,CASSEGLASWGEQFF
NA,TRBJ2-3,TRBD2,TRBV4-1,TGCGCCAGCAGCCAAGATTCCGGGACTAGCGGGAGGGCCGTCCCAGATACGCAGTATTTT,CASSQDSGTSGRAVPDTQYF
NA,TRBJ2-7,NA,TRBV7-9,TGTGCCAGCAGCTGGACAGACGAGCAGTACTTC,CASSWTDEQYF
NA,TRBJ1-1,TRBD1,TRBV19,TGTGCCAGTAGTATATCCCTGGTAGGGGGCATCACTGAAGCTTTCTTT,CASSISLVGGITEAFF
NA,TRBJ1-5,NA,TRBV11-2,TGTGCCAGCAGCTGGAGTGGTGGCAATCAGCCCCAGCATTTT,CASSWSGGNQPQHF
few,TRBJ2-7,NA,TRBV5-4,TGTGCCTCGAGGATACGGGACTCCTACGAGCAGTACTTC,CASRIRDSYEQYF
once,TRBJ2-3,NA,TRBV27,TGTGCCAGCAGTTACATGACAGCCACAGATACGCAGTATTTT,CASSYMTATDTQYF
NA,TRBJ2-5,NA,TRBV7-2,TGTGCCAGCAGCCCGCCCCCCAGGGAGACCCAGTACTTC,CASSPPPRETQYF
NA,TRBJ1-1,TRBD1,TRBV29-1,TGCAGCGCCCAACCCGGGACAGAGAACACTGAAGCTTTCTTT,CSAQPGTENTEAFF
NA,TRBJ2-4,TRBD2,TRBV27,TGTGCCAGCACTAATAGCGGGACCTCCCTTTACCAAAACATTCAGTACTTC,CASTNSGTSLYQNIQYF
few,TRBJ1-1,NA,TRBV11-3,TGTGCCAGCAGCCCCGACTCGCGGGTAGCTTTCTTT,CASSPDSRVAFF
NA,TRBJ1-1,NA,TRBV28,TGTGCCAGCAGTTTAGGTCGGGGGAACACTGAAGCTTTCTTT,CASSLGRGNTEAFF
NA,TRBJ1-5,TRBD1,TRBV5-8,TGTGCCAGCAGACAGTTTACCTGGACAGGTAGCAATCAGCCCCAGCATTTT,CASRQFTWTGSNQPQHF
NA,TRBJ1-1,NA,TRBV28,TGTGCCAGCTCAACTCCTTCGGGGGGCCCGAGGGCTGAAGCTTTCTTT,CASSTPSGGPRAEAFF
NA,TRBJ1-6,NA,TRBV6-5,TGTGCCAGCAGCCGCCCCCCGGGTCGGGATTCACCCCTCCACTTT,CASSRPPGRDSPLHF
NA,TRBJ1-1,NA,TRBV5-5,TGTGCCAGCAGCTTGGTGTGGTTTAGTGCGAACACTGAAGCTTTCTTT,CASSLVWFSANTEAFF
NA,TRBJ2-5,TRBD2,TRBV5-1,TGCGCCAGCAGCTTGGGGGGACTAGCGGGACGGGAGACCCAGTACTTC,CASSLGGLAGRETQYF
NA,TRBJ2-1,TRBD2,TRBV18,TGTGCCAGCTCACCTAAGGCCCAAGGACTAGCGGATCACAATGAGCAGTTCTTC,CASSPKAQGLADHNEQFF
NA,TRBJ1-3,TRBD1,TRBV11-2,TGTGCCAGCAGCTTCACAGGGGGCAGAATCTCTGGAAACACCATATATTTT,CASSFTGGRISGNTIYF
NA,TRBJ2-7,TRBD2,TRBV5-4,TGTGCCAGCAGCATGGACACCCGGGGGAGGGAGTACTTC,CASSMDTRGREYF
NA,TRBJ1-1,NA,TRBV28,TGTGCCAGCAGTTTAATGAGGGAAGCTTTCTTT,CASSLMREAFF
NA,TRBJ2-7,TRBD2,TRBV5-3,TGTGCCAGAAGCTTGATACTAGCGGGACCTTACGAGCAGTACTTC,CARSLILAGPYEQYF
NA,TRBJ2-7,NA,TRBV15,TGTGCCACCAGCAGAGATCTGAGGCCCGGCGAGCAGTACTTC,CATSRDLRPGEQYF
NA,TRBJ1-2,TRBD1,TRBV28,TGTGCCAGCAGCACACCTACAGGGGGTAACTATGGCTACACCTTC,CASSTPTGGNYGYTF
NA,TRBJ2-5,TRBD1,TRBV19,TGTGCCAGTAGTACCCACAGGGGTGGAGAGACCCAGTACTTC,CASSTHRGGETQYF
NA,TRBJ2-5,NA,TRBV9,TGTGCCAGCAGCGTAGTCAGTAGGGGGATAGAGACCCAGTACTTC,CASSVVSRGIETQYF
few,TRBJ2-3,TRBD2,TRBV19,TGTGCCAGTAATGGCGGGAGAGCAGATACGCAGTATTTT,CASNGGRADTQYF
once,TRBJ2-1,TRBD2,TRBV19,TGTGCCAGTAGTACCATAGCGGGAGTAGCCAACAATGAGCAGTTCTTC,CASSTIAGVANNEQFF
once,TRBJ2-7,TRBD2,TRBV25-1,TGTGCCAGCAGTGAATTGGCTAGCGGGACGGACGAGCGGTACTTC,CASSELASGTDERYF
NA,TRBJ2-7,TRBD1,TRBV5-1,TGCGCCAGCAGCCCCCGACAGGGTTCCTACGAGCAGTACTTC,CASSPRQGSYEQYF
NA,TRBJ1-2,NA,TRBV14,TGTGCCAGCAGCCAAGTTGGGCCCTATGGCTACACCTTC,CASSQVGPYGYTF
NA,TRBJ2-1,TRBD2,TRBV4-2,TGTGCCAGCAGCCCCCGGGGAGCGGGAGTCTACAATGAGCAGTTCTTC,CASSPRGAGVYNEQFF
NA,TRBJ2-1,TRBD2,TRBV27,TGTGCCAGTACTAGCGGGAACTACAATGAGCAGTTCTTC,CASTSGNYNEQFF
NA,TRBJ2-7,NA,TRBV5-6,TGTGCCAGCAGCTCTAGTAGTGAGCAGTACTTC,CASSSSSEQYF
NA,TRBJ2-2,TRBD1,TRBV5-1,TGCGCCAGCAACCTGCAGGGGGCGACGAACACCGGGGAGCTGTTTTTT,CASNLQGATNTGELFF
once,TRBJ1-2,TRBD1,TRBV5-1,TGCGCCAGCAGCTTGGCCCACACTCCGGGACAGTCGGATGGCTACACCTTC,CASSLAHTPGQSDGYTF
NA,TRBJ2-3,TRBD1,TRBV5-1,TGCGCCAGCAGCCCGGGACAGGGGAAGTCAGATACGCAGTATTTT,CASSPGQGKSDTQYF
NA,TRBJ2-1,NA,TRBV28,TGTGCCAGCAGTCGGGACACCAGCTCCTACAATGAGCAGTTCTTC,CASSRDTSSYNEQFF